The entry below describes one T cell receptor beta chain. Antigen unknown. This sample is drawn from a study of cytomegalovirus exposure and HLA in healthy donors. Study-wide context: Clustering assigned 81% of the approximately 390 genotyped donors to the Caucasian-associated ancestry cluster. General study results and limits: One variant, a missense change in DCLRE1C, was linked in a later analysis to TCR beta V- and J-gene trimming. Reported findings show TCR beta sequences accurately forecast HLA-A and HLA-B alleles in most subjects.

V lost 4 bases to trimming and J lost 4 bases; unmatched junction nucleotides: 2. The CDR3 has 13 amino acids. CDR1 SQVTM and CDR2 ANQGSEA come from the germline V gene. PCR primers comprised 60 Vbeta and 13 Jbeta primers. In the original analysis: An analysis that came later counted 73 million or so unique TCR beta chains, 10 million to 12 million shared. Sequencing used immunoSEQ multiplex PCR; TCRdb keeps in-frame clones, though not all of them. The D gene and trimming were derived from the DNA, and the V and J assignments and clone size from that table. The data show more than 95,000 clones, more than 70% seen once.

The rearrangement joins TRBV29-1 to TRBJ1-2; the match to TRBD1 covers 11 bases. Sequencing was done on a sample of PBMCs. The clonotype was recovered from a woman aged 45-65 years in good health and CMV-seropositive. CDR3 in DNA: TGCAGCGTTGGGACAGGGGGCAGCTATGGCTACACCTTC. Amino acid sequence: CSVGTGGSYGYTF.